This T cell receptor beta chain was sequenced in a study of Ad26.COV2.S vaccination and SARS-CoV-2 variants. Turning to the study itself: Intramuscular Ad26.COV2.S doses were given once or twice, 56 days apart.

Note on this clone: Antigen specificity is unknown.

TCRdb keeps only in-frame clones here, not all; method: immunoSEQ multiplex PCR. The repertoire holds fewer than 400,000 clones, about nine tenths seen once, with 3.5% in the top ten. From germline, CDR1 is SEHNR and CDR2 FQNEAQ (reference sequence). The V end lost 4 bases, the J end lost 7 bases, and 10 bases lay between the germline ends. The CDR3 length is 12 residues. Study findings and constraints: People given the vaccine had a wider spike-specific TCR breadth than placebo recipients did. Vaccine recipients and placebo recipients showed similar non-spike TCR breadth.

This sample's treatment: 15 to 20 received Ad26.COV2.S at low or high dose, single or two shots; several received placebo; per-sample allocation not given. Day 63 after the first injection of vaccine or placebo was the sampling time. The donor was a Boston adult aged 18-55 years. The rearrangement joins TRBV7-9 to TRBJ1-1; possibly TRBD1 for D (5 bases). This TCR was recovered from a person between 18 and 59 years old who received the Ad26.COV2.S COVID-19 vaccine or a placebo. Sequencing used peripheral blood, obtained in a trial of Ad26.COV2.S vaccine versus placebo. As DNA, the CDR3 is TGTGCCAGCAGCTGGCAGGGAATTGAAGCTTTCTTT. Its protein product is CASSWQGIEAFF.